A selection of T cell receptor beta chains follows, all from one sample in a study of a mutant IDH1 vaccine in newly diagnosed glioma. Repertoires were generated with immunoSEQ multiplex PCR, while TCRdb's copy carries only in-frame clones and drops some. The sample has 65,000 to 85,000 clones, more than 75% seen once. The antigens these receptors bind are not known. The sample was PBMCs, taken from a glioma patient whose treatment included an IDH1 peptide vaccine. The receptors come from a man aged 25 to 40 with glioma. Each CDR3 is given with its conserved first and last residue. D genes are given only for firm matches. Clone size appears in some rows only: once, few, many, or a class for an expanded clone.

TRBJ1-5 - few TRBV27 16 CASSEIWGPNNQPQHF TGTGCCAGCAGTGAGATTTGGGGGCCCAACAATCAGCCCCAGCATTTT
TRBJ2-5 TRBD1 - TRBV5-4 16 CASSLDGRQGAKTQYF TGTGCCAGCAGCTTGGATGGGAGACAGGGGGCAAAGACCCAGTACTTC
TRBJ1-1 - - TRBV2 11 CASSEWAEAFF TGTGCCAGCAGTGAATGGGCGGAAGCTTTCTTT
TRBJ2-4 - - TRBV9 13 CASSVVGKNIQYF TGTGCCAGCAGCGTAGTCGGCAAAAACATTCAGTACTTC
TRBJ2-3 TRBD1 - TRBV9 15 CASSVSGQGPDTQYF TGTGCCAGCAGCGTATCGGGACAGGGACCAGATACGCAGTATTTT
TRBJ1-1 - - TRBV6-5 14 CASSRQPLNTEAFF TGTGCCAGCAGTAGACAGCCCTTGAACACTGAAGCTTTCTTT
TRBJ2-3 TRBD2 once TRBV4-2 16 CASSQGASGTGDTQYF TGTGCCAGCAGCCAAGGGGCTAGCGGGACGGGAGATACGCAGTATTTT
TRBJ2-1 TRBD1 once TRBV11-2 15 CASSLVWDRSNEQFF TGTGCCAGCAGCTTAGTATGGGACAGGTCCAATGAGCAGTTCTTC
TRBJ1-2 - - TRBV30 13 CACLEGPNYGYTF TGTGCCTGCCTAGAGGGTCCTAACTATGGCTACACCTTC
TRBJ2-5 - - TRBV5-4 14 CASRAGSHQETQYF TGTGCCAGCAGAGCCGGGAGCCACCAAGAGACCCAGTACTTC
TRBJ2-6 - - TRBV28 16 CASCDPPGTGANVLTF TGTGCCAGTTGCGATCCCCCCGGAACGGGGGCCAACGTCCTGACTTTC
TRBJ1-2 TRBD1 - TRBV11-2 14 CASSSTTGGYGYTF TGTGCCAGCAGCTCCACCACAGGGGGATATGGCTACACCTTC
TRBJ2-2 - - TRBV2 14 CASSEDLDTGELFF TGTGCCAGCAGTGAAGACTTGGACACCGGGGAGCTGTTTTTT
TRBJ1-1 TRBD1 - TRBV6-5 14 CASSKQTGATEAFF TGTGCCAGCAGCAAACAGACAGGGGCGACTGAAGCTTTCTTT
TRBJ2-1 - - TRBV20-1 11 CSARNYNEQFF TGCAGTGCTAGAAATTACAATGAGCAGTTCTTC
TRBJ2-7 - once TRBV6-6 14 CASSVSGSSYEQYF TGTGCCAGCAGCGTGTCAGGGAGTTCCTACGAGCAGTACTTC
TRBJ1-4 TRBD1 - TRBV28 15 CASSSLTGWNEKLFF TGTGCCAGCAGTTCCTTGACAGGGTGGAATGAAAAACTGTTTTTT
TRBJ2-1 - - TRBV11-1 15 CASSFEGYRANEQFF TGTGCCAGCAGCTTTGAGGGCTATCGGGCGAATGAGCAGTTCTTC
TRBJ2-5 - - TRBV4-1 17 CASSQDTLTGVGETQYF TGCGCCAGCAGCCAAGATACTTTGACGGGGGTAGGGGAAACCCAGTACTTC
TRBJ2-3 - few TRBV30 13 CAWSGGGTDTQYF TGTGCCTGGTCCGGCGGGGGCACAGATACGCAGTATTTT
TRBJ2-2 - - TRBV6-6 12 CASTTAGGELFF TGTGCCAGCACCACGGCGGGCGGGGAGCTGTTTTTT
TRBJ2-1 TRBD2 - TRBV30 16 CAWSPRLAVTYNEQFF TGTGCCTGGAGTCCCAGACTAGCGGTGACCTACAATGAGCAGTTCTTC
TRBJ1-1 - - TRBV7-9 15 CASSFEGRQNTEAFF TGTGCCAGCAGCTTCGAGGGCAGGCAGAACACTGAAGCTTTCTTT
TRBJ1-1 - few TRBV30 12 CAWNGENTEAFF TGTGCCTGGAATGGGGAGAACACTGAAGCTTTCTTT
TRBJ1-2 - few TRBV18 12 CASVGTAYGYTF TGTGCCAGCGTCGGGACGGCCTATGGCTACACCTTC
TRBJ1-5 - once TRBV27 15 CASSFGRGSPQPQHF TGTGCCAGCAGTTTTGGGAGGGGATCCCCTCAGCCCCAGCATTTT
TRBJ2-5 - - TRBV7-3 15 CASSLGRDRGETQYF TGTGCCAGCAGCTTAGGCCGGGACCGGGGAGAGACCCAGTACTTC
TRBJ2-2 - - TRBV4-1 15 CASSQEGYHTGELFF TGCGCCAGCAGCCAAGAGGGTTATCACACCGGGGAGCTGTTTTTT
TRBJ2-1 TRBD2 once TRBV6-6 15 CASRPAGEDKNEQFF TGTGCCAGCAGACCAGCGGGAGAAGACAAGAATGAGCAGTTCTTC
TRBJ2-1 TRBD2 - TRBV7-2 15 CASSSNSGTYNEQFF TGTGCCAGCAGTTCTAATAGCGGGACCTACAATGAGCAGTTCTTC
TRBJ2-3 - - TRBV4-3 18 CASSQFSVQRGSTDTQYF TGCGCCAGCAGCCAATTCTCGGTTCAGAGGGGTAGCACAGATACGCAGTATTTT
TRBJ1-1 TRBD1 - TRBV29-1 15 CSVETKTGLNTEAFF TGCAGCGTCGAAACTAAGACAGGGCTGAACACTGAAGCTTTCTTT
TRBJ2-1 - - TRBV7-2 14 CASSQSTQLNEQFF TGTGCCAGCAGCCAGAGTACCCAGTTGAATGAGCAGTTCTTC
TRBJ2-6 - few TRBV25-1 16 CASSLTGGSGANVLTF TGTGCCAGCAGTCTGACCGGGGGTTCTGGGGCCAACGTCCTGACTTTC
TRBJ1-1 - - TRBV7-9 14 CASGKVGVNTEAFF TGTGCCAGCGGTAAGGTAGGGGTGAACACTGAAGCTTTCTTT
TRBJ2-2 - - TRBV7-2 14 CASSFYWDTGELFF TGTGCCAGCAGCTTCTACTGGGACACCGGGGAGCTGTTTTTT
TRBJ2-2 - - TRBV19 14 CASTTGPYTGELFF TGTGCCAGTACAACAGGTCCTTACACCGGGGAGCTGTTTTTT
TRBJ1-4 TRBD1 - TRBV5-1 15 CASAGQGDLGEKLFF TGCGCCAGCGCGGGACAGGGGGACTTGGGGGAAAAACTGTTTTTT
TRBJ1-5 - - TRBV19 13 CASSIGPNQPQHF TGTGCCAGTAGTATTGGTCCCAATCAGCCCCAGCATTTT
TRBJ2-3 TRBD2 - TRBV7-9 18 CASSSWRGSGRRTDTQYF TGTGCCAGCAGCTCCTGGCGGGGTAGCGGGAGACGCACAGATACGCAGTATTTT
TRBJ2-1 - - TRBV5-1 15 CASSQVNRYRGEQFF TGCGCCAGCAGCCAGGTAAACAGGTATCGCGGTGAGCAGTTCTTC
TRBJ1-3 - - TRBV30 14 CAWSASFSGNTIYF TGTGCCTGGAGTGCCAGCTTCTCTGGAAACACCATATATTTT
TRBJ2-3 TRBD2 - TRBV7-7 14 CASSESGATDTQYF TGTGCCAGCAGCGAGAGCGGGGCCACAGATACGCAGTATTTT
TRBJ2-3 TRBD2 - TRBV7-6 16 CASSQWTGGPSDTQYF TGTGCCAGCAGCCAATGGACGGGAGGGCCCTCAGATACGCAGTATTTT
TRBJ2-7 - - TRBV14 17 CASSQNYRGLYTYEQYF TGTGCCAGCAGCCAGAACTACCGGGGCCTATATACCTACGAGCAGTACTTC
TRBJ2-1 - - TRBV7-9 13 CASSAGHYNEQFF TGTGCCAGCAGCGCGGGACACTACAATGAGCAGTTCTTC
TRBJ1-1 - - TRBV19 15 CASKLQGGGDTEAFF TGTGCCAGTAAACTCCAGGGAGGGGGAGACACTGAAGCTTTCTTT
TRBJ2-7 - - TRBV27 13 CASSFSRGSEQYF TGTGCCAGCAGTTTTAGTAGGGGGAGCGAGCAGTACTTC
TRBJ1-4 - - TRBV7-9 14 CASSLGRENEKLFF TGTGCCAGCAGCTTAGGGCGGGAGAATGAAAAACTGTTTTTT
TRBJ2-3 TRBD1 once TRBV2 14 CASSGDRGPDTQYF TGTGCCAGCAGTGGGGACAGGGGGCCAGATACGCAGTATTTT
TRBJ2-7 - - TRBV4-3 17 CASSPEPSGRDFHEQYF TGCGCCAGCAGCCCTGAACCCAGCGGCAGGGATTTTCACGAGCAGTACTTC
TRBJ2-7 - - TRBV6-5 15 CASSYTRDSSFVMNF TGTGCCAGCAGTTACACCCGGGACTCCTCTTTCGTTATGAACTTC
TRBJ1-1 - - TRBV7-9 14 CASSPLRGRTEAFF TGTGCCAGCAGCCCCCTAAGGGGTAGGACTGAAGCTTTCTTT
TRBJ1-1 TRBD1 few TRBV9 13 CATAEGARTEAFF TGTGCCACCGCGGAGGGGGCACGAACTGAAGCTTTCTTT
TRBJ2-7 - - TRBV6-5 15 CASSYAPGRVYEQYF TGTGCCAGCAGTTACGCCCCGGGCAGGGTTTACGAGCAGTACTTC
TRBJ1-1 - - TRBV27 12 CASSDRGTEAFF TGTGCCAGCAGCGATCGGGGCACTGAAGCTTTCTTT
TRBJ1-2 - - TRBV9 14 CASSPPGRGNGYTF TGTGCCAGCAGCCCCCCCGGGCGGGGGAATGGCTACACCTTC
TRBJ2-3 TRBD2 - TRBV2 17 CASSGAGGGSSTDTQYF TGTGCCAGCAGTGGAGCCGGGGGGGGATCTAGCACAGATACGCAGTATTTT
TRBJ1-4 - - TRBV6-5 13 CASSPQFNEKLFF TGTGCCAGCAGCCCACAGTTCAATGAAAAACTGTTTTTT